The 8 T cell receptor beta chains reported below all come from one sample, sequenced in a study of T cells in Graves' hyperthyroidism and ophthalmopathy. Amplification of TCR beta CDR3 regions was performed using RNA transcripts as template. The HTBI primer set was used in a first-round RT-PCR of the TCR CDR3. One entry per CDR3 protein results from TCRdb running MiXCR on the multiplex PCR reads. The data contain about 640,000 distinct CDR3 sequences, about 20% of them singletons. The source material was blood. The receptor set was obtained from a man aged 25 to 45 with Graves' ophthalmopathy.

This clonotype was recorded at least ten times. This chain joins TRBV20-1 and TRBJ1-5; D uncertain. Germline CDR1 is DFQATT and CDR2 is SNEGSKA (reference sequence). Trimming cost V 5 bases and J 2 bases, with 7 bases left between them. The CDR3 loop spans 12 amino acids. DNA for the CDR3: TGCAGTGCTGTCCAAGGCAATCAGCCCCAGCATTTT. Its protein product is CSAVQGNQPQHF.

This chain uses TRBV6-1 with TRBJ2-7; 9 nucleotides match TRBD1. The germline CDR1 and CDR2 sequences are MNHNS and SASEGT. V trimming: 7 bases; J trimming: 0 bases; junction bases outside the gene matches: 7. The CDR3 extends over 15 amino acids. The DNA of the CDR3 is TGTGCCAGCATGGTCGAGGGACAGGGCTCCTACGAGCAGTACTTC. It yields the protein CASMVEGQGSYEQYF.

This clonotype came up a few times. The CDR3 region is CASSFDGVSYEQYF. In DNA, the CDR3 is TGTGCCAGCTCCTTCGACGGGGTTAGCTACGAGCAGTACTTC. This chain uses TRBV18 with TRBJ2-7; D possibly corresponds to TRBD2 (5 bases). The length of the CDR3 is 14 residues. Germline lookup yields CDR1 KGHSH and CDR2 LQKENI. Trimming shortened V by 6 bases and J by 3 bases, and 15 bases separated the two germline ends.

This clonotype was observed many times. The gene calls are TRBV6-1 and TRBJ1-5; perhaps TRBD1 as D (5 bases). Germline values: CDR1 MNHNS, CDR2 SASEGT. Trimming removed 7 bases at V and 3 bases at J, with 22 bases between. The CDR3 is 17 residues long. The CDR3 here is CASTLGGGRDDNQPQHF. The CDR3 DNA reads TGTGCCAGCACCTTGGGTGGGGGGAGGGACGACAATCAGCCCCAGCATTTT.

CDR3 sequence reads: CASSLGTSGRGIFAETQYF. CDR3 in DNA: TGTGCCAGCAGCCTCGGGACTAGCGGGAGGGGGATCTTTGCGGAGACCCAGTACTTC. V and J are TRBV13 and TRBJ2-5; 16 bases fit TRBD2. V shed 5 bases and J 5 bases; nucleotides not matched to a gene: 14. This CDR3 has 19 amino acids. The germline gives CDR1 PRHDT, CDR2 FYEKMQ (reference sequence).

The gene calls are TRBV12-3 or TRBV12-4 and TRBJ2-1, with TRBD2 identical over 7 bases. This CDR3 spans 15 amino acids. The V and J ends lost 4 bases and 7 bases, in that order; junction bases with no gene match: 10. For the CDR3, the DNA is TGTGCCAGCAGTTCGAGGGAGGGCCTTGGAAATGAGCAGTTCTTC. Encoded protein: CASSSREGLGNEQFF.

This clonotype was counted many times. The V call is TRBV19, the J call TRBJ1-1; D possibly corresponds to TRBD1 (6 bases). Germline V gene data show CDR1 as LNHDA and CDR2 as SQIVND (reference sequence). The V end lost 5 bases, the J end lost 5 bases, and 12 bases lay between the germline ends. CDR3 length: 13 amino acids. DNA of the CDR3: TGTGCCAGTAGTCACAGGGTTGAGACTGAAGCTTTCTTT. It translates to CASSHRVETEAFF.

This clonotype showed up just a few times. The chain carries TRBV6-1 and TRBJ2-1; D ambiguous. The CDR3 sequence is 18 residues long. Germline loops: CDR1 MNHNS, CDR2 SASEGT. Trimming took 6 bases from V and 1 from J, leaving 22 bases between them. The CDR3 region is CASSSNDGGGRSYNEQFF. The DNA for the CDR3 is TGTGCCAGCAGCTCCAACGACGGCGGCGGCAGGTCCTACAATGAGCAGTTCTTC.